This entry is about one TCR beta chain. The sample is drawn from a study of glioma-infiltrating T cells after dendritic cell vaccination. Study background: Between the early 2000s and the early 2010s, patients got autologous tumor lysate-pulsed dendritic cell vaccines. Monocyte-derived dendritic cells, cultured less than 8 days with IL-4 and GM-CSF, were pulsed with autologous tumor lysate.

Input was approximately 2 ug genomic DNA, or all available if less. Primers: 60 V beta forward and 13 J beta reverse. Assay used: immunoSEQ multiplex PCR; TCRdb lists only in-frame clones, some missing. The sample consists of over 55,000 clones, 81% of them appearing once. The source of this sequence is a human donor with glioblastoma. The material was blood, obtained before dendritic cell vaccination.

CDR3 coding DNA: TGCGCCAGCAGCCCGACGGTGACAGGCAATACCTACGAGCAGTACTTC. This sequence encodes CASSPTVTGNTYEQYF. The chain carries TRBV5-1 and TRBJ2-7, with TRBD1 as a possible D gene (6 bases). Per the germline V gene, CDR1 is SGHRS and CDR2 is YFSETQ. Trimming took off 4 bases at V and 2 bases at J, with 19 bases between the two ends. The CDR3 is 16 residues long. Using reference TRBV5-1 and TRBJ2-7 for the parts outside the CDR3, the full variable domain is KAGVTQTPRYLIKTRGQQVTLSCSPISGHRSVSWYQQTPGQGLQFLFEYFSETQRNKGNFPGRFSGRQFSNSRSEMNVSTLELGDSALYLCASSPTVTGNTYEQYFGPGTRLTVT.